The clone carrying this T cell receptor beta chain was observed many times. Antigen specificity is unknown. The sample is drawn from a study of response to subunit inactivated influenza vaccine. Study-level results: With each seasonal influenza vaccination, the authors suggested, few new T cells are recruited.

One entry per CDR3 protein, called by TCRdb with MiXCR from the RT-PCR reads. The sample lists about 580,000 distinct CDR3 sequences, around 15% occurring once. CDR1 is SGHRS and CDR2 is YFSETQ in the germline V gene. Losses at the gene ends were 2 bases for V and 6 bases for J; bases not matched to a gene: 2. The CDR3 is made up of 14 amino acids. The J gene is TRBJ2-1, the V gene TRBV5-1; 10 nucleotides agree with TRBD2. The sequence was collected from a man aged 50-60 years who received an inactivated influenza vaccine. Specimen: PBMCs from blood, collected approximately 13 days after vaccination. The CDR3 DNA sequence: TGCGCCAGCAGCTTTAGCGGGAGGATCAATGAGCAGTTCTTC. It yields the protein CASSFSGRINEQFF. The whole variable domain, filled in from reference TRBV5-1 and TRBJ2-1, reads KAGVTQTPRYLIKTRGQQVTLSCSPISGHRSVSWYQQTPGQGLQFLFEYFSETQRNKGNFPGRFSGRQFSNSRSEMNVSTLELGDSALYLCASSFSGRINEQFFGPGTRLTVL.